This T cell receptor (beta chain) was recorded in a study of blood T cells in healthy people across ages. The CDR3 consists of 17 residues. The V gene's germline CDR1 is SNHLY and CDR2 FYNNEI. V lost 0 bases, J lost 1 base, and 13 bases lay in between. Then a second PCR, running roughly 7 to 11 cycles, was carried out with a sample-barcoded 5' primer and a J-beta primer mix. Using its own MiXCR run on the 5' RACE reads, TCRdb lists one record per CDR3 protein. The repertoire has 800,000 or so distinct CDR3 sequences, 25% of them found once; the top ten carry approximately 3.7%. This sample also belongs to another study, concerning T cells of mothers and their children.

Sequencing was carried out using blood. The TCR was taken from a boy between 10 and 17 years old in good health. The chain joins TRBV2 to TRBJ2-4; unclear D gene. The CDR3 DNA is TGTGCCAGCAGTGAAGCGCTTCCGCATGCGGCCAAAAACATTCAGTACTTC. Protein product: CASSEALPHAAKNIQYF.